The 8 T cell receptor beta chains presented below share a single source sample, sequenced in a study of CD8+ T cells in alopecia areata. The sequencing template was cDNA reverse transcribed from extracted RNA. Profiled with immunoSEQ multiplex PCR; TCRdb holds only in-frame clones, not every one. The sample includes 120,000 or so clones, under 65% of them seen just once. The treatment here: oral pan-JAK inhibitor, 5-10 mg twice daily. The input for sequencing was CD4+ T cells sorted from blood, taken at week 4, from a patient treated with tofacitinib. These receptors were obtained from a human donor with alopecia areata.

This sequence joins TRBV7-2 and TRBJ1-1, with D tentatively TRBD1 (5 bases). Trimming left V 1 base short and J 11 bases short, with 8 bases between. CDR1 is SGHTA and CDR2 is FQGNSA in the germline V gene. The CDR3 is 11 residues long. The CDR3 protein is CASSLGGAAFF. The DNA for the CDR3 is TGTGCCAGCAGCTTAGGAGGGGCCGCTTTCTTT.

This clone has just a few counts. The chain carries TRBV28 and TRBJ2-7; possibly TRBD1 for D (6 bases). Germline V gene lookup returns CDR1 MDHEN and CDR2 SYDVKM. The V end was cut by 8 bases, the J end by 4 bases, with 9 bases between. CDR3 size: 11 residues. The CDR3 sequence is CASLQGYEQYF. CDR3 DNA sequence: TGTGCCAGCCTACAGGGTTACGAGCAGTACTTC.

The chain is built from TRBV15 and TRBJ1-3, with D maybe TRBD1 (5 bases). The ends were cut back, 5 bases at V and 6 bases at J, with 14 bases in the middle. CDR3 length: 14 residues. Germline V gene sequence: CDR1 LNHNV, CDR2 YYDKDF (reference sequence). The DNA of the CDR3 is TGTGCCACCAGCGGTCTTCGGGGGGAAAACACCATATATTTT. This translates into CATSGLRGENTIYF.

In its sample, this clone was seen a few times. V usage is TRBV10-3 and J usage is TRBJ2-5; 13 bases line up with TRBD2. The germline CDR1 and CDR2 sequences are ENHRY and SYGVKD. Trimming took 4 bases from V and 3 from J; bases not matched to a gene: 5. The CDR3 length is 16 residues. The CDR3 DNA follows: TGTGCCATCAGTGGACCGGGACTAGCGGGAAAAGAGACCCAGTACTTC. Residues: CAISGPGLAGKETQYF.

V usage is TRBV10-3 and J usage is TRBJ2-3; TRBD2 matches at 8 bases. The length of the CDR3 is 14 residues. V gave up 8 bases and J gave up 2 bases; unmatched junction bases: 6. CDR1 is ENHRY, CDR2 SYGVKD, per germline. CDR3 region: CAIQGLGNTDTQYF. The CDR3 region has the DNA TGTGCCATCCAGGGACTAGGGAACACAGATACGCAGTATTTT.

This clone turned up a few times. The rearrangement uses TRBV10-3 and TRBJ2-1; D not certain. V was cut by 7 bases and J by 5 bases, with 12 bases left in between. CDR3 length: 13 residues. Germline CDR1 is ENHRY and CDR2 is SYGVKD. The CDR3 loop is CAIKLGPDNEQFF. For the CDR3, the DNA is TGTGCCATCAAGCTGGGCCCTGACAATGAGCAGTTCTTC.

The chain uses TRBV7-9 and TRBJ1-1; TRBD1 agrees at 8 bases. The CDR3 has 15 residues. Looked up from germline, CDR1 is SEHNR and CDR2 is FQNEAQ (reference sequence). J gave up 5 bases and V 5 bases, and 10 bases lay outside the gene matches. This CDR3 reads CASSPDRVRGTEAFF. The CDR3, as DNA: TGTGCCAGCAGCCCGGACAGGGTACGTGGAACTGAAGCTTTCTTT.

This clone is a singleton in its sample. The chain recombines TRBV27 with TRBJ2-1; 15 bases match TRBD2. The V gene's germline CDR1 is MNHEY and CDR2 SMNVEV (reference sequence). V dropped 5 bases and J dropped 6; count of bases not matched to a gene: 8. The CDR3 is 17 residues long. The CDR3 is CASSPGLAGGPGNEQFF. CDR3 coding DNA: TGTGCCAGCAGTCCCGGACTAGCGGGAGGGCCAGGCAATGAGCAGTTCTTC.